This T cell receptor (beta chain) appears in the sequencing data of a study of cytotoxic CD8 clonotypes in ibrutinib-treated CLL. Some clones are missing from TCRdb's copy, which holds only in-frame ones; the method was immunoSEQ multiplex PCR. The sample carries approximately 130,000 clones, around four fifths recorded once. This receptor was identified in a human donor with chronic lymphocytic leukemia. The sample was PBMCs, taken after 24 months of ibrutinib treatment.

The DNA of the CDR3 is TGTGCCAGCAGCCTCCGGCTAGCGGGGACCTACGAGCAGTACTTC. Amino acids: CASSLRLAGTYEQYF. The V and J genes are TRBV11-1 and TRBJ2-7; the match to TRBD2 covers 9 bases. The J segment lost 2 bases and the V segment lost 5 bases, leaving 7 bases of the junction unmatched. Germline assignment: CDR1 SGHAT and CDR2 FQDESV (reference sequence). The CDR3 has 15 amino acids.